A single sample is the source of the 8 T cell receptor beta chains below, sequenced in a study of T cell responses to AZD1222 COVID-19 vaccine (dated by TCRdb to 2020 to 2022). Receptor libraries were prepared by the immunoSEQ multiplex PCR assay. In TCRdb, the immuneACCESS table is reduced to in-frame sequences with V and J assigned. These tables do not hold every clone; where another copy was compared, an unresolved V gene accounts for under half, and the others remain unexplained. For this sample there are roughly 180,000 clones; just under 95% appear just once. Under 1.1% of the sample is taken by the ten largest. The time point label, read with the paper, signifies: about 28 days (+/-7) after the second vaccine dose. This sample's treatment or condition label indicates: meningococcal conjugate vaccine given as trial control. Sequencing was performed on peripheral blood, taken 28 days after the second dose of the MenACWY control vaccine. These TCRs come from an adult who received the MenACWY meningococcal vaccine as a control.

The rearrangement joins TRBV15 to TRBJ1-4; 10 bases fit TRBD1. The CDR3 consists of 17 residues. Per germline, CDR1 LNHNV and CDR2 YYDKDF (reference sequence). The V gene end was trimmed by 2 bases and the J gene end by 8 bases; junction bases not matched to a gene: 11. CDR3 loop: CATSRSLGTGAEEKLFF. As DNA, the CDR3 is TGTGCCACCAGCAGATCACTTGGGACAGGGGCGGAAGAAAAACTGTTTTTT.

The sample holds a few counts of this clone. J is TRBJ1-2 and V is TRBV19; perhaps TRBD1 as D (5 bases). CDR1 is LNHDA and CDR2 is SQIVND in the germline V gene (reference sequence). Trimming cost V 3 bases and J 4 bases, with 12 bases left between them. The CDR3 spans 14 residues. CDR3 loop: CASSMASRVYGYTF. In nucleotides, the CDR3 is TGTGCCAGTAGTATGGCCAGCAGGGTCTATGGCTACACCTTC.

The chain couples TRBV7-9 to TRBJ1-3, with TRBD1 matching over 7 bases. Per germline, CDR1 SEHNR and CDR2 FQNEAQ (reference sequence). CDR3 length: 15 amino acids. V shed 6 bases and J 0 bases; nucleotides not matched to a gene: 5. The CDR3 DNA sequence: TGTGCCAGCAGTCAACCAGGGGGCTCTGGAAACACCATATATTTT. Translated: CASSQPGGSGNTIYF. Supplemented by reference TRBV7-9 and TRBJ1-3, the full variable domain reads DTGVSQNPRHKITKRGQNVTFRCDPISEHNRLYWYRQTLGQGPEFLTYFQNEAQLEKSRLLSDRFSAERPKGSFSTLEIQRTEQGDSAMYLCASSQPGGSGNTIYFGEGSWLTVV.

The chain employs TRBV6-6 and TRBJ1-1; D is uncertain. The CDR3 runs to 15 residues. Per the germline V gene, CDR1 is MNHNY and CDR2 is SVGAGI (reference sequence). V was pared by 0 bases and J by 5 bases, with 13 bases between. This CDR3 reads CASSYSMSVGTEAFF. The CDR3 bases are TGTGCCAGCAGTTACTCGATGTCGGTTGGTACTGAAGCTTTCTTT.

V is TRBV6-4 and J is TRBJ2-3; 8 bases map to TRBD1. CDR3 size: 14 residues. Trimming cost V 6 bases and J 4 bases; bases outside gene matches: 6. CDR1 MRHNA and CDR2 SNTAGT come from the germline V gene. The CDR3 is CASRAGQASDTQYF. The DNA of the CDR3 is TGTGCCAGCAGGGCGGGACAGGCCTCAGATACGCAGTATTTT.

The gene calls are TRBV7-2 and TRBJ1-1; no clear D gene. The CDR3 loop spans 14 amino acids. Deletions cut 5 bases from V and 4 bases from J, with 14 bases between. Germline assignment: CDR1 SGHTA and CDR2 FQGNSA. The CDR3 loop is CASSLSIYGTEAFF. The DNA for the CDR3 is TGTGCCAGCAGCCTGAGCATCTATGGCACTGAAGCTTTCTTT.

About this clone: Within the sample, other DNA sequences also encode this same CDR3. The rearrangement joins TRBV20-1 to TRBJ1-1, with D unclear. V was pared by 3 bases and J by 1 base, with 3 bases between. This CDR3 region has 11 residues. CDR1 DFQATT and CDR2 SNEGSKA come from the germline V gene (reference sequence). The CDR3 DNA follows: TGCAGTGCTAGGCGGAACACTGAAGCTTTCTTT. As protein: CSARRNTEAFF.

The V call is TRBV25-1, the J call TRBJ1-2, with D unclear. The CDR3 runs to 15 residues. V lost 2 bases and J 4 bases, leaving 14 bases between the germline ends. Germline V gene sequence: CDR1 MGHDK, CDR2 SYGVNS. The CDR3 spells CASSEAGSRGYGYTF. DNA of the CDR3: TGTGCCAGCAGTGAAGCCGGCAGCCGGGGCTATGGCTACACCTTC.